This T cell receptor (beta chain) was retrieved from a study of molecular identifiers for immune sequencing clone quantification. As for this clonotype: Its antigen is currently unknown.

Findings and limits, study-wide: Even with approximately 1 million naive cells present, spiked Jurkat TCR RNA from one cell was reportedly detectable.

TCRdb called the PCR reads again in MiXCR, with one record for every CDR3 protein. The data show approximately 550,000 distinct CDR3 sequences, about a quarter seen once. CDR1 and CDR2 (germline): DFQATT, SNEGSKA (reference sequence). CDR3 length: 12 residues. The germline V and J ends were trimmed by 3 bases and 6 bases, with 11 bases remaining between them. The source of this sequence is a human donor in good health. Some libraries in this study had Jurkat cell RNA spiked in. The chain is built from TRBV20-1 and TRBJ1-2, with no clear D. The sample consisted of naive CD8+ T cells from blood, with Jurkat cell RNA spiked in. Stated subset: FACS-sorted CD8+CD4-CCR7+CD45RA+ naive T cells. As DNA, the CDR3 is TGCAGTGCTAGCGCTCTCCCGGATGGCTACACCTTC. It encodes CSASALPDGYTF.